This section outlines one TCR beta chain sequence together with its context. No antigen is known for it. The CDR3 runs to 16 residues. V was clipped by 2 bases and J by 8 bases, with 18 bases between them. Germline CDR1 and CDR2: MNHEY and SVGAGI. Libraries were prepared by immunoSEQ multiplex PCR; TCRdb keeps only in-frame clonotypes and omits some of them. Altogether approximately 61,000 clones are present, nearly 80% being singletons, with the ten largest covering 3.5% to 5.5%. This sample is drawn from a study of vaccination effects on CD4 cells after COVID-19. Cells that had been cultured for 10 days were the source of isolated CD4+ T cells. Each participant received a vaccine that was either BNT162b2 or mRNA-1273, given as two doses.

This TCR was recovered from a human donor who received a COVID-19 vaccine. The chain carries TRBV6-5 and TRBJ1-4; weak D call: TRBD1 (5 bases). The sample in question was CD4+ T cells from PBMCs cultured without peptide, obtained after COVID-19 vaccination. Written as DNA, the CDR3 is TGTGCCAGCAGTTACAGGGGCGGTAGTAGCAAGGAAAAACTGTTTTTT. It encodes CASSYRGGSSKEKLFF.